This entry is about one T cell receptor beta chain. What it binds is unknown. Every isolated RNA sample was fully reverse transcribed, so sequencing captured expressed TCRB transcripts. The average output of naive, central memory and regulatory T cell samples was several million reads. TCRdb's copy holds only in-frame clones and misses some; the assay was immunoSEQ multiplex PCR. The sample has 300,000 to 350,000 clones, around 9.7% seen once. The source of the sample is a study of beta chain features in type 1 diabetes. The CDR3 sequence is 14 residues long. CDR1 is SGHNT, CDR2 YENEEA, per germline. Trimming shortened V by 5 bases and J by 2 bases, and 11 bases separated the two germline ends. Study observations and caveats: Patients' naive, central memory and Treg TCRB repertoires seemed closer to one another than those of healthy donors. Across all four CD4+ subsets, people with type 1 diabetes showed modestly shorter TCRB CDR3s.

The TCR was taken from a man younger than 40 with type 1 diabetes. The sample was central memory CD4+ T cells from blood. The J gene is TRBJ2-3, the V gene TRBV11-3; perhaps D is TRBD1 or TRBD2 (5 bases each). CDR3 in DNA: TGTGCCAGCAGCCCCCGGGGCACCACAGATACGCAGTATTTT. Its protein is CASSPRGTTDTQYF.